This T cell receptor beta chain came from a study of T cells after yellow fever vaccination. Overall study results and limits: For sorted memory subsets on day 0, almost all vaccine-responding clonotypes were undetectable.

V was cut by 2 bases and J by 7 bases, with 12 bases left in between. CDR3 length: 13 amino acids. The V gene's germline CDR1 is MNHNY and CDR2 SVGAGI (reference sequence). This clonotype was seen at least ten times. One entry per CDR3 protein results from TCRdb running MiXCR on the 5' RACE reads. The data contain more than 30,000 distinct CDR3 sequences, 6.5% to 8.5% of them seen just once; the ten biggest clones take up about 22%. Specimen: PBMCs, either bulk or a sorted T-cell subset (CD4+, CD8+, memory, or dextramer-sorted; not recorded which), collected on the day of the first yellow fever vaccination. The sequence came from a man younger than 30 who received the YFV17D yellow fever vaccine. V usage is TRBV6-6 and J usage is TRBJ2-7; TRBD2 might be the D (5 bases). Here the CDR3 DNA reads TGTGCCAGCAGTTACGGTATCCCGGGGGAGCAGTACGTC. It yields the protein CASSYGIPGEQYV.